This TCR beta chain was sequenced for a study of blood T cells in healthy people across ages (dated by TCRdb to the mid-2010s). Study-wide context: In model experiments, template switching captured roughly one uniquely barcoded TCR beta cDNA molecule for every two T cells. Using deep sequencing normalized with unique cDNA molecular identifiers, the study measured how TCR beta repertoire diversity changes with age. The study analyzed two additional independent replicas of 1 million unique cDNA reads from the same blood draw for two donors, one aged 18 to 29 and one aged 80 or older. The donors were split into four age groups: young (average around 15 years), middle-aged (roughly 39), aged (roughly 60) and long-lived (about 82).

This clonotype was observed a single time. Its binding antigen is unknown. The record has no base qualities; no much larger clone is one base away. Systemically healthy Caucasian individuals from Russia, over 30 in total and aged 6 to 90 years, were included as donors. Each donor gave 8 to 10 milliliters of peripheral blood, collected into EDTA-treated Vacutainer tubes. Ficoll-Paque density-gradient centrifugation was used to isolate PBMCs, with at least 6.5 million obtained per sample. Total RNA was extracted from PBMCs with Trizol reagent, with at least 6 micrograms obtained per sample. For every donor, an aliquot of PBMCs went through flow cytometry to measure the percentages of naive CD45RAhigh/CD27high T cells. From a lookup of the germline V gene, CDR1 and CDR2 are MNHEY and SVGEGT. V and J are trimmed by 7 bases and 5 bases, and the gene matches miss 10 bases of the junction. The CDR3, cysteine through phenylalanine, is 16 amino acids long. The retained sequence is limited to the CDR3, 48 bases, with the frame set at the first base.

What the work shows at the level of the full study, not this receptor alone: Compared with the aged group, the long-lived group had more naive CD4+ T cells, fewer expanded clones and increased TCR diversity, a pattern suggesting age selection. Estimates of total diversity based on one million sequenced T cells were considered lower bounds and underestimates. As age increased, observed TCR beta diversity per million T cells dropped in a roughly linear way, and a significant reduction was already evident by age about 40. Since profiling was done on bulk unsorted PBMCs, naive and antigen-experienced compartments could not be conclusively compared. The percentage of naive T cells measured by flow cytometry correlated strongly with observed TCR beta diversity. Donor CMV infection status was unknown, potentially confounding age-related changes in expanded clonotypes.

To prepare the library, 5' RACE was applied. The instrument given in TCRdb is Illumina HiSeq 2500. A second PCR of roughly 7 to 11 cycles was run with a J-beta primer mix and a sample-barcoded 5' primer. Each TCR beta cDNA molecule received a unique molecular identifier from a template-switch 5' adaptor carrying 12 random nucleotides. Each sample yielded at least 3 million CDR3-containing paired-end reads. All of the RNA was converted into first-strand cDNA using the Mint cDNA synthesis kit, with a TRBC-specific oligonucleotide serving as the primer. Following uracil-DNA glycosylase treatment, all cDNA underwent a first 18-cycle PCR with the universal primers M1SS and BC2_uni_R. As for how the authors treated the data: Normalization of each sample was performed by random selection of 1 million high-quality reads, each carrying a distinct molecular identifier. Reads with shared molecular identifiers were discarded instead of being binned into consensus sequences. MiTCR, run with a Q25 quality threshold and the strictest error-elimination algorithm, handled CDR3 identification, clonotype clustering and error correction. A nonparametric unseen species model using Euler transformation provided a lower-bound estimate of total TCR beta diversity. TCRdb reprocessing: public reads trimmed at Q25 with fastp, clones called with MiXCR, in-frame beta chains kept. Each entry merges the rows of one CDR3 protein and shows their most common DNA and genes. It is TCRdb's table, rather than the study itself, that gives the V and J calls and clone size. The sample yields 600,000 to 900,000 distinct CDR3 sequences; roughly 25% were counted once. The top ten hold over 2.5% of the sample.

These data were likewise used in another study, on T cells of mothers and their children. As that second paper reports: Nine systemically healthy Caucasian individuals served as donors, namely three mothers together with their six children. cDNA synthesis used all of the extracted RNA, with approximately 1.4 ug of RNA in each 15 ul reaction. In the second PCR, the M1S primer introduced both the sample barcodes and 2-4 random nucleotides. Each mother yielded over 9 million TCR beta CDR3 reads and each child 3 million to 3.5 million reads. TCR recombination output is similarly shaped by thymic selection in related and unrelated pairs, with a minor effect exerted by inherited differences. Normalized repertoire overlap in related mother-child pairs was always slightly higher than in unrelated mother-child pairs, but the difference was never significant. Persistent microchimeric T cell clones were not detected, at a sensitivity of 95 to 100 clones per million clonotypes. In the study, deep NGS was used to compare the TCR beta repertoires of mothers and children, and features distinguishing related mother-child pairs from unrelated individuals were sought. On average, the children were about 12 +/- 4 years old, while the mothers were around 40 +/- 4 years old. After adapter ligation with NEBNext reagents, the libraries were sequenced on Illumina HiSeq 2000 with 100+100 nt paired-end reads. To avoid cross-contamination, the mother libraries and the child libraries were prepared a month apart and sequenced in separate runs. For each donor, somewhere between about 450,000 and 2,100,000 distinct TCR beta clonotypes were identified. Naive TCR beta clonotypes were estimated from low-frequency clonotypes matched to each donor's FACS-determined naive share, without sorting.

The sample consisted of blood. The sequence was collected from a boy aged 5-17 years in good health. The chain is made from TRBV6-2 or TRBV6-3 and TRBJ2-2; 10 middle bases align to TRBD2. The CDR3 in this case is CASTDSGGSGTGELFF. Read as DNA, the sequence is TGTGCCAGCACGGATAGCGGGGGGTCCGGAACCGGGGAGCTGTTTTTT.